The T cell receptor (beta chain) under discussion was sequenced for a study of human T cells and chemical hapten exposure (dated by TCRdb to about 2021). At the level of the whole study: For sensitization, 2% DPC in acetone was applied to a roughly 2 cm by roughly 2 cm area of upper inner arm skin. Patch tests used Finn chambers with 0.01% DPC on the upper back, scored after 6 days by International Contact Dermatitis Research Group standards. Blood samples were taken from patients before sensitization (week 0) and then at 2, 6 and about 24 weeks after DPC sensitization. Patients additionally received weekly therapeutic DPC doses to the scalp throughout the roughly 25-week study period. The libraries were sequenced as a pool, and the TCR yield per sample differed mostly because of small variations in library volumes within the pool. The mostly female patient cohort included alopecia areata with under or over 50% scalp involvement, alopecia totalis and alopecia universalis. Blood for TCR sequencing was provided by twenty-nine alopecia patients at one to four time points (pre-sensitization, 2, 6 and 24 weeks). The study tracked peripheral blood TCR repertoire changes in vivo during primary and secondary sensitization to the hapten diphenylcyclopropenone (DPC) in alopecia patients. Study-wide conclusions, independent of this receptor: Significantly more large CDR3 similarity clusters were formed by expanded TCRs than by pre-sensitization or healthy control sets, consistent with antigen-driven responses. Because all patients had alopecia, a presumed autoimmune disease, the immune response of the patients might differ from that of healthy individuals. After repeated subsampling, changes were observed in the strength of the expansion versus patch-test correlation and in the threshold at which the correlation became significant. A positive correlation was found between the number of PT1 expanded TCRs and patch test score, with significance reached at thresholds 8, 16 and 32 but not 4. DPC sensitization did not change the number of TCRs with a frequency above 1 in 1000, and there was no evidence of changes in global repertoire structure.

There are a few counts of this clonotype. Its target antigen remains unknown. No much larger clone is present one base from it, and per-base qualities are unavailable. Libraries were made using RACE. The run used a NextSeq 500. Library preparation attached unique molecular identifiers to individual cDNA molecules for quantitative, reproducible TCR counting. Both TCR alpha and TCR beta chains were sequenced from each blood RNA sample. The paper's data handling went like this. The median number of TCRs per sample was around 96,000, ranging from about 23,224 to 690,600. The Decombinator software suite was used to annotate the V, J and CDR3 of the TCR reads. For the PS versus PT1 abundance plots, all samples were subsampled to the same number of TCRs (28,000). TCRs were defined as expanded if absent before sensitization and observed at least eight times at the 2-week time point. TCRdb reprocessing: public reads trimmed at Q25 with fastp, clones called with MiXCR, in-frame beta chains kept. Records with the same CDR3 protein are collapsed into one entry carrying the most frequent genes and DNA. TCRdb, rather than the study authors, made the V and J calls. The sample records more than 70,000 distinct CDR3 sequences, roughly a tenth of which are singletons. Of the sample, more than 1% falls within the top ten clones.

The sample's time point label, decoded: patch test 3, about 24 weeks after DPC sensitization. This specimen's treatment or condition label, interpreted: therapeutic diphenylcyclopropenone sensitization with weekly scalp DPC. At each patch-test visit, blood was drawn before the patch test was applied. To be eligible, patients had to be aged 18 to 70, diagnosed with alopecia and judged suitable for DPC therapy, while pregnant patients were excluded. Total RNA was isolated from unfractionated whole blood collected in Tempus Blood RNA tubes. The sample consisted of whole blood, taken in connection with sensitization to the hapten diphenylcyclopropenone (DPC). This receptor was identified in a woman in her twenties or thirties with alopecia areata. Some clones in this sample may be carry-over from other donors' samples.

This receptor has the CDR3 CASSLAGDWAGELFF. The DNA is as follows: TGTGCCAGCAGCTTAGCGGGGGACTGGGCCGGGGAGCTGTTTTTT. The sequence joins TRBV7-8 to TRBJ2-2; matching of 6 bases hints at TRBD2 as the D gene. CDR1 and CDR2, looked up from the germline V gene, are SGHVS and FQNEAQ. Trimming at the junction amounts to 0 bases on V and 6 bases on J, and the germline ends lie 11 bases apart. The CDR3 spans 15 residues, from the cysteine through the phenylalanine. Only CDR3 DNA remains: 45 bases, in frame from the first base. This CDR3, with the reference TRBV7-8 and TRBJ2-2 proteins standing in past its ends, gives the full variable domain GAGVSQSPRYKVAKRGQDVALRCDPISGHVSLFWYQQALGQGPEFLTYFQNEAQLDKSGLPSDRFFAERPEGSVSTLKIQRTQQEDSAVYLCASSLAGDWAGELFFGEGSRLTVL.